This entry concerns a single T cell receptor (beta chain). This sample is part of a study of CD8 T cells in Susac syndrome. Peripheral blood CD8+ and CD4+ T cells were profiled by TCR beta sequencing. In germline, CDR1 is MGHRA, CDR2 YSYEKL. V was trimmed by 2 bases and J by 3 bases, leaving 11 bases between them. The CDR3 extends over 15 amino acids. It was with random hexamers that about 0.45 to 1 ug RNA was reverse transcribed. Across 54 Vbeta and 13 Jbeta, immunoSEQ multiplex PCR amplified TCR beta CDR3. TCRdb passed the immunoSEQ multiplex PCR reads through MiXCR, listing each CDR3 protein once. The sample consists of under 95,000 distinct CDR3 sequences, just under 95% of them appearing once.

The receptor comes from a human donor with Susac syndrome. The sequencing input was CD4+ T cells from PBMCs. The rearrangement uses TRBV4-1 and TRBJ2-1, with D hard to call. CDR3 in amino acids: CASSQTGRNYNEQFF. The CDR3, as DNA: TGCGCCAGCAGCCAAACTGGACGGAACTACAATGAGCAGTTCTTC.